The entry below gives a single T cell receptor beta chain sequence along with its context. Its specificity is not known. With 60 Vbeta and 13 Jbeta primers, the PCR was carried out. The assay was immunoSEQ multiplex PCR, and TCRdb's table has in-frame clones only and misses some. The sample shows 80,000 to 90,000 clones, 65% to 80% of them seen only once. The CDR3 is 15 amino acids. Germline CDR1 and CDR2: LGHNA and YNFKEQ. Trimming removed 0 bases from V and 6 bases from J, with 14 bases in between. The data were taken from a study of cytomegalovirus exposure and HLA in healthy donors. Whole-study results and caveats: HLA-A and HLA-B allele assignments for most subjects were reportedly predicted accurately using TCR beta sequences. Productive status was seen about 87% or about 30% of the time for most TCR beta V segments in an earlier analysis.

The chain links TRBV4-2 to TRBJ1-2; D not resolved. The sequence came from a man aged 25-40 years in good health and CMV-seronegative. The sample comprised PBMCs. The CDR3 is CASSQDDAGADGYTF. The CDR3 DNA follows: TGTGCCAGCAGCCAAGATGATGCCGGCGCGGATGGCTACACCTTC.